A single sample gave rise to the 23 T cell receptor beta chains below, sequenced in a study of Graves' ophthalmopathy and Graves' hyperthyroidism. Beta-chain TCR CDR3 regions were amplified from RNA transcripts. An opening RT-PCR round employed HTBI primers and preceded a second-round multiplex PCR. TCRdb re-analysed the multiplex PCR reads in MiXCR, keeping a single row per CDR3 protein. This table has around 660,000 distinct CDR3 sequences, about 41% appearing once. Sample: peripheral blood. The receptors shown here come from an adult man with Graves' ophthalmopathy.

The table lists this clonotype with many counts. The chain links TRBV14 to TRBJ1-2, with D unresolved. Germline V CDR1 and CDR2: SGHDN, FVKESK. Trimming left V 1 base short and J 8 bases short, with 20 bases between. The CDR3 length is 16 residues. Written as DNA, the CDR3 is TGTGCCAGCAGCCAAGTTCCCTTCGTAGCCGGAGACGGCTACACCTTC. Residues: CASSQVPFVAGDGYTF.

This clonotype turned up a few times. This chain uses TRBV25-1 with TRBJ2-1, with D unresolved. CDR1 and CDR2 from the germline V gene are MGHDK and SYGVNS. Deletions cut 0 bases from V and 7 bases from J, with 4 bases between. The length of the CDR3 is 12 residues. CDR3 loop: CASSEYRNEQFF. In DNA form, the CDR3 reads TGTGCCAGCAGTGAATACAGAAATGAGCAGTTCTTC.

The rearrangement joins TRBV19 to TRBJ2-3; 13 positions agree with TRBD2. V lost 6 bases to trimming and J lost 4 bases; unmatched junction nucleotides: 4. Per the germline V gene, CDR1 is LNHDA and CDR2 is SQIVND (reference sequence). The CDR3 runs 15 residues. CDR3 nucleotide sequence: TGTGCCAGTAGCCGACTAGCGGGAGGCCCAGATACGCAGTATTTT. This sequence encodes CASSRLAGGPDTQYF.

The CDR3 sequence is CSSELVGYEQYF. CDR3 in DNA: TGCAGCAGTGAATTGGTGGGCTACGAGCAGTACTTC. The rearrangement joins TRBV29-1 to TRBJ2-7; D not certain. CDR3 length: 12 amino acids. Germline lookup yields CDR1 SQVTM and CDR2 ANQGSEA. Trimming left V 8 bases short and J 3 bases short, with 14 bases between.

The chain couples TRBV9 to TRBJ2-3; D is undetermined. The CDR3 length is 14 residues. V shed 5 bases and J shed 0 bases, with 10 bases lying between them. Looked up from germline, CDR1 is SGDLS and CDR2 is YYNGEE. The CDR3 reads CASSPSTSTDTQYF. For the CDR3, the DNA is TGTGCCAGCAGTCCATCGACTAGCACAGATACGCAGTATTTT.

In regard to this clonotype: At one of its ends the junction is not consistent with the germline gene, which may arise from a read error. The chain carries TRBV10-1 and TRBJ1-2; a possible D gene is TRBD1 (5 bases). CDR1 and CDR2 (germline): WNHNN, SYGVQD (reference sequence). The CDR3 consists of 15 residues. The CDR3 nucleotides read TGCGCCAGCAGTGAGCGATTGGGACCTAACTATGGCCACACCTTC. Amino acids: CASSERLGPNYGHTF.

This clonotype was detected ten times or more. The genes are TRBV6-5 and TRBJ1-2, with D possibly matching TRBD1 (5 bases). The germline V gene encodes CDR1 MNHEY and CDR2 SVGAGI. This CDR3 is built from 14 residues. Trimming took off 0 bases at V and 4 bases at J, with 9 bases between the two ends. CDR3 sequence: CASSYSKGFYGYTF. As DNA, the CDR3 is TGTGCCAGCAGTTACTCTAAGGGGTTCTATGGCTACACCTTC.

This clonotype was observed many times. The CDR3 coding sequence is TGCGCCAGCAGCTTGGGAGACCCCGGCTACACCTTC. It encodes CASSLGDPGYTF. The gene calls are TRBV5-1 and TRBJ1-2; D is undetermined. V lost 0 bases to trimming and J lost 8 bases, with 8 bases between them. The CDR3 is 12 residues long. Looked up from germline, CDR1 is SGHRS and CDR2 is YFSETQ.

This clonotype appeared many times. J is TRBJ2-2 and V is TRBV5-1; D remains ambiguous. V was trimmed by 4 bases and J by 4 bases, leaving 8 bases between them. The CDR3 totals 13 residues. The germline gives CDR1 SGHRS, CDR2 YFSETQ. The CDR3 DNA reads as TGCGCCAGCAGCCAGGAGCGCACCGGGGAGCTGTTTTTT. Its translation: CASSQERTGELFF.

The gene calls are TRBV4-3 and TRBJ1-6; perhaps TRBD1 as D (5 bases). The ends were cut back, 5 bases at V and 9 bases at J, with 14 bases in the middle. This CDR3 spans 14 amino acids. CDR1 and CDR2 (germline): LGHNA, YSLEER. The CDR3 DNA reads TGCGCCAGCAGCTCTACACCGGGGGTTTCACCCCTCCACTTT. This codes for CASSSTPGVSPLHF.

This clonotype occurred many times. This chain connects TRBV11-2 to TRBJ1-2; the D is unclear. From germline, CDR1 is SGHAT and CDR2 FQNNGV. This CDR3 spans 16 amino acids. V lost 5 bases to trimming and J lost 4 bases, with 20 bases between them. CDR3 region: CASSHPRTVSRYGYTF. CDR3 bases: TGTGCCAGCAGCCACCCTCGGACGGTGTCCCGCTATGGCTACACCTTC.

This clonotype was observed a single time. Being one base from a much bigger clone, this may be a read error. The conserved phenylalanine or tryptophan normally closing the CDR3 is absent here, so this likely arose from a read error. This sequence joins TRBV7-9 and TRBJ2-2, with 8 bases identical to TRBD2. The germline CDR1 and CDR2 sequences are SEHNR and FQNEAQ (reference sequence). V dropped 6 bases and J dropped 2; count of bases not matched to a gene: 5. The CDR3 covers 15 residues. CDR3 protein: CASRTSGGNTGELFL. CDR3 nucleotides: TGTGCCAGCAGAACTAGCGGTGGTAACACCGGGGAGCTGTTTCTT.

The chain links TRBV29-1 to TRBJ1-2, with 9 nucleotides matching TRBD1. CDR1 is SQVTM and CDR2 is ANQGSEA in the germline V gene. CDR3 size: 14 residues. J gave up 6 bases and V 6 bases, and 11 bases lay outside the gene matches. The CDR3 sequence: CSVGGQGFRDGYTF. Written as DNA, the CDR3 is TGCAGCGTCGGAGGACAGGGGTTTCGGGATGGCTACACCTTC.

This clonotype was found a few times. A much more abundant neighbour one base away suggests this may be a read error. Here the CDR3 DNA reads TGTGCCACCAGTGCCCTGACCCCAGGCACACTCCAAGAGACCCAGTACTTC. Translated: CATSALTPGTLQETQYF. The rearrangement uses TRBV24-1 and TRBJ2-5; no clear D gene. The V gene's germline CDR1 is KGHDR and CDR2 SFDVKD. V shed 5 bases and J shed 1 base, with 19 bases lying between them. The CDR3 sequence is 17 residues long.

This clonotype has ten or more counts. For the CDR3, the DNA is TGTGCCAGCAGACCCAAACGGCTCGAGACCGAGACCCAGTACTTC. This translates into CASRPKRLETETQYF. The V call is TRBV7-2, the J call TRBJ2-5; D remains unclear. The CDR3 runs to 15 residues. V dropped 6 bases and J dropped 5 bases, with 19 bases sitting between them. CDR1 is SGHTA, CDR2 FQGNSA, per germline.

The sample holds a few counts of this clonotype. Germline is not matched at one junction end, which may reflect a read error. The CDR3 sequence: CASSQDLAGGAFF. DNA of the CDR3: TGCGCCAGCAGCCAAGATTTGGCAGGGGGAGCTTTCTTT. The gene calls are TRBV7-3 and TRBJ1-1; TRBD1 agrees at 7 bases. The CDR3 spans 13 residues. Germline CDR1 SGHTA, CDR2 FQGTGA.

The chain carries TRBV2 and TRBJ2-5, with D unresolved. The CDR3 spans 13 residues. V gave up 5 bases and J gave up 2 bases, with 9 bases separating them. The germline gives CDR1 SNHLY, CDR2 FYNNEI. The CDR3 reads CASSYEPQETQYF. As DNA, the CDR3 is TGTGCCAGCAGTTACGAGCCACAAGAGACCCAGTACTTC.

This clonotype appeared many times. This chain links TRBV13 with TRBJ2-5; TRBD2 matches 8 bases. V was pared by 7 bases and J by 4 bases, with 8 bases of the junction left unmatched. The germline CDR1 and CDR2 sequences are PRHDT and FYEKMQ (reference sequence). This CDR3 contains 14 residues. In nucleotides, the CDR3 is TGTGCCAGCACTGGGACTAGGGCCCGAGAGACCCAGTACTTC. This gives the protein CASTGTRARETQYF.

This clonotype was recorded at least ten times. In nucleotides, the CDR3 is TGTGCCAGCAGCGCGGATTACCGGAATTCACCCCTCCACTTT. Encoded protein: CASSADYRNSPLHF. V gene TRBV9 combines with J gene TRBJ1-6; unclear D gene. The CDR3 is 14 residues long. Germline CDR1 is SGDLS and CDR2 is YYNGEE. Trimming stripped 3 bases from V and 7 bases from J, with 11 bases between.

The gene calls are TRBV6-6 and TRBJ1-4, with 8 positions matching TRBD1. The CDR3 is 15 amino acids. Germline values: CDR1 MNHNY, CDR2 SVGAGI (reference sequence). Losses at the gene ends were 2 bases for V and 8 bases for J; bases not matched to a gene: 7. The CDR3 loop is CASSYVGQGGEKLFF. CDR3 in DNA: TGTGCCAGCAGTTACGTCGGACAGGGAGGGGAAAAACTGTTTTTT.

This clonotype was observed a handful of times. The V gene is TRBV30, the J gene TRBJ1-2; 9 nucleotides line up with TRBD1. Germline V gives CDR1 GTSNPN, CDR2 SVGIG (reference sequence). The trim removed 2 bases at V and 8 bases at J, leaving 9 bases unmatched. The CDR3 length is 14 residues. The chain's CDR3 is CAWSWRDRAGGYTF. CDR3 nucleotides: TGTGCCTGGAGTTGGCGGGACAGGGCGGGAGGCTACACCTTC.

The CDR3 spells CASSLTGGGLEGYTF. CDR3 DNA sequence: TGTGCCAGCAGCTTAACAGGGGGCGGCTTAGAGGGCTACACCTTC. The V call is TRBV7-9, the J call TRBJ1-2; 9 nucleotides align to TRBD1. Germline V gives CDR1 SEHNR, CDR2 FQNEAQ (reference sequence). The CDR3 length is 15 residues. Germline trimming cut 2 bases from V and 8 bases from J; bases unmatched to any gene: 9.

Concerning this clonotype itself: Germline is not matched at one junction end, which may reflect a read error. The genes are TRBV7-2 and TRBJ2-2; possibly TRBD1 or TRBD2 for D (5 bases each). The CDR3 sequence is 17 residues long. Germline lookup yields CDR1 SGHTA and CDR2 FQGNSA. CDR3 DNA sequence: TGTGCCAGCAGCCCCGATAGGGTGGGGGTGAACACTGGGGAGCTGTTTTTT. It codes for CASSPDRVGVNTGELFF. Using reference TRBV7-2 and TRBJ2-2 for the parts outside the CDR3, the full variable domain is GAGVSQSPSNKVTEKGKDVELRCDPISGHTALYWYRQSLGQGLEFLIYFQGNSAPDKSGLPSDRFSAERTGGSVSTLTIQRTQQEDSAVYLCASSPDRVGVNTGELFFGEGSRLTVL.